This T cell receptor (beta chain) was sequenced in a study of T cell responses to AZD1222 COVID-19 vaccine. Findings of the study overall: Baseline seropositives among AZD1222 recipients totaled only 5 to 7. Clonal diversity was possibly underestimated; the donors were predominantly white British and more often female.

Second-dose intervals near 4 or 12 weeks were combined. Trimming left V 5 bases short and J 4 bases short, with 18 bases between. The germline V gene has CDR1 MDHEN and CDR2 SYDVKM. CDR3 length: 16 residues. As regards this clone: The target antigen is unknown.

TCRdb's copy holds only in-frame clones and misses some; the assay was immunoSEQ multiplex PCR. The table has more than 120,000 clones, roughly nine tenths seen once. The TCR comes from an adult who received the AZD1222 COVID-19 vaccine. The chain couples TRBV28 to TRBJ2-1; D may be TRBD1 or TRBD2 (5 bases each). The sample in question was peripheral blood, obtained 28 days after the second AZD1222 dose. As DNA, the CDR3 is TGTGCCAGCAGTCTTATAACGGCAGGGAGTTACAATGAGCAGTTCTTC. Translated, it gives CASSLITAGSYNEQFF.